This TCR beta chain is from a study of CD8+ T cells in alopecia areata. Study in general: In an open-label trial, patients got 5 to 10 mg tofacitinib twice daily.

Sequencing templates came from extracted RNA that was reverse transcribed into cDNA. Data came from immunoSEQ multiplex PCR; TCRdb stores just in-frame clones and leaves some out. Of more than 200,000 clones in the sample, 65% to 70% were seen once. Concerning this clone: Its antigen is as yet unknown.

Researchers gathered lesional scalp punch biopsies and peripheral blood from patients with alopecia areata. Sorting of PBMCs yielded the CD4+ and CD8+ T cells. Study conclusions and caveats: Relative to normal scalp, lesional scalp, especially alopecia totalis/universalis, showed higher clonality.

Germline loops: CDR1 MNHEY, CDR2 SVGAGI. This CDR3 is 11 amino acids long. V was shortened by 6 bases and J by 3 bases, with 2 bases between the two germline ends. This specimen consisted of CD4+ T cells sorted from blood, obtained at week 0. This TCR was recovered from a human donor with alopecia areata. The V call is TRBV6-5, the J call TRBJ2-2, with D uncertain. The CDR3 DNA reads as TGTGCCAGCAGCCACACCGGGGAGCTGTTTTTT. It codes for CASSHTGELFF.